The 25 T cell receptor beta chains in this list originate from one sample, sequenced in a study of blood T cell repertoires in COVID-19. The data were produced by immunoSEQ multiplex PCR, yet TCRdb's version contains in-frame clones alone and is incomplete. This sample has some 530,000 clones, with 70% to 90% found just once. The specimen sequenced was peripheral blood. Source of these receptors: a human donor in a cohort sampled during active COVID-19.

The rearrangement links TRBV25-1 to TRBJ2-3; 8 bases fit TRBD1. The CDR3 length is 16 residues. V was clipped by 6 bases and J by 0 bases; unmatched bases: 8. Germline V gene sequence: CDR1 MGHDK, CDR2 SYGVNS. Here the CDR3 DNA reads TGTGCCAGCAGCGAAACAGGGGGGCCTAGCACAGATACGCAGTATTTT. Translated: CASSETGGPSTDTQYF.

The CDR3 here is CASSMTGTGAAFGEKLFF. The DNA for the CDR3 is TGTGCCAGCAGTATGACTGGGACAGGGGCGGCCTTCGGTGAAAAACTGTTTTTT. The chain is built from TRBV27 and TRBJ1-4; 10 bases line up with TRBD1. V was clipped by 5 bases and J by 7 bases; unmatched bases: 16. Germline CDR1 reads MNHEY; CDR2 reads SMNVEV (reference sequence). The CDR3 consists of 18 residues.

The rearrangement joins TRBV9 to TRBJ2-5, with a possible D match to TRBD2 (6 bases). Germline CDR1 is SGDLS and CDR2 is YYNGEE. The CDR3 has 15 amino acids. V lost 0 bases, J lost 5 bases, and 14 bases lay in between. The CDR3 loop is CASSVGGGSGETQYF. In DNA form, the CDR3 reads TGTGCCAGCAGCGTAGGGGGAGGAAGCGGGGAGACCCAGTACTTC.

The chain has TRBV29-1 and TRBJ2-3, with D possibly matching TRBD1 (6 bases). V was pared by 2 bases and J by 4 bases, with 10 bases between. The CDR3 contains 13 residues. Germline V lookup: CDR1 SQVTM, CDR2 ANQGSEA. CDR3 amino acids: CSVERAGADTQYF. The CDR3 region has the DNA TGCAGCGTTGAACGGGCAGGGGCAGATACGCAGTATTTT.

This rearrangement joins TRBV11-2 to TRBJ2-2, with 8 bases lining up with TRBD2. Germline CDR1 reads SGHAT; CDR2 reads FQNNGV. This CDR3 has 14 residues. V dropped 2 bases and J dropped 12; count of bases not matched to a gene: 8. The CDR3 here is CASSLNSLAGQLFF. In nucleotides, the CDR3 is TGTGCCAGCAGCTTAAACTCCTTAGCGGGGCAGCTGTTTTTT.

V and J are TRBV24-1 and TRBJ1-1; no firm D call. V shed 4 bases and J shed 8 bases, with 19 bases lying between them. The CDR3 extends over 15 amino acids. The V gene's germline CDR1 is KGHDR and CDR2 SFDVKD. The CDR3 region has the DNA TGTGCCACCAGTGACTACCCCCGTCTCACGTCAGAAGCTTTCTTT. Amino acids: CATSDYPRLTSEAFF.

V usage is TRBV2 and J usage is TRBJ2-3; 7 nucleotides agree with TRBD2. With V trimmed by 7 bases and J by 5 bases, 15 bases remained unmatched. CDR3 length: 16 residues. The germline gives CDR1 SNHLY, CDR2 FYNNEI. The CDR3 here is CASTASGTTAGDTQYF. CDR3 in DNA: TGTGCCAGCACCGCCTCGGGGACTACAGCCGGAGATACGCAGTATTTT.

The gene calls are TRBV18 and TRBJ1-3, with TRBD1 matching 7 bases. Germline values: CDR1 KGHSH, CDR2 LQKENI. The CDR3 consists of 19 residues. J lost 0 bases, V lost 4 bases, and 15 bases had no gene match. The CDR3 sequence is CASSLDRDPSRFSGNTIYF. CDR3 DNA sequence: TGTGCCAGCTCACTCGACAGGGACCCCTCTAGGTTCTCTGGAAACACCATATATTTT.

The chain joins TRBV6-2 or TRBV6-3 to TRBJ1-5; a possible D gene is TRBD1 (5 bases). The germline V and J ends were trimmed by 4 bases and 6 bases, with 13 bases remaining between them. The CDR3 covers 14 residues. Looked up from germline, CDR1 is MNHEY and CDR2 is SVGEGT. The CDR3 is CASSWLTDGQPQHF. The DNA for the CDR3 is TGTGCCAGCAGTTGGTTGACAGACGGTCAGCCCCAGCATTTT.

About this clone: The germline gene is not matched at one end of the junction; a read error may be the cause. For the CDR3, the DNA is TGTGCCAGCAGCAAGGACAGGGCCTCCCACAATGAGCAGTTCTTC. As protein: CASSKDRASHNEQFF. The chain joins TRBV5-4 to TRBJ2-1; 8 nucleotides align to TRBD1. The CDR3 totals 15 residues. Germline V gives CDR1 SGHNT, CDR2 YYREEE (reference sequence).

V and J are TRBV2 and TRBJ2-2; D ambiguous. CDR3 length equals 15 residues. Germline values: CDR1 SNHLY, CDR2 FYNNEI. Trimming shortened V by 2 bases and J by 5 bases, and 12 bases separated the two germline ends. CDR3 sequence: CASSERSLRTGELFF. CDR3 nucleotide sequence: TGTGCCAGCAGTGAAAGGTCCCTGCGGACCGGGGAGCTGTTTTTT.

The J gene is TRBJ1-2, the V gene TRBV7-9; TRBD1 might be the D (6 bases). Germline CDR1 SEHNR, CDR2 FQNEAQ (reference sequence). The length of the CDR3 is 13 residues. Trimming left V 2 bases short and J 8 bases short, with 12 bases between. DNA for the CDR3: TGTGCCAGCAGCTTATCAGGGGCGCGGGGCTACACCTTC. It yields the protein CASSLSGARGYTF.

The V gene is TRBV30, the J gene TRBJ2-1; the match to TRBD2 covers 7 bases. Germline values: CDR1 GTSNPN, CDR2 SVGIG (reference sequence). V gave up 0 bases and J gave up 6 bases; unmatched junction bases: 11. This CDR3 has 16 residues. CDR3 residues: CAWSVKAGKFVNEQFF. For the CDR3, the DNA is TGTGCCTGGAGTGTAAAAGCGGGAAAATTCGTCAATGAGCAGTTCTTC.

The chain is built from TRBV6-5 and TRBJ2-5, with unresolved D. Trimming shortened V by 10 bases and J by 5 bases, and 14 bases separated the two germline ends. The CDR3 consists of 12 residues. Germline CDR1 and CDR2: MNHEY and SVGAGI. The DNA of the CDR3 is TGTGCCACCCGGAGCGCCGGGGAGACCCAGTACTTC. This sequence encodes CATRSAGETQYF.

The J gene is TRBJ2-7, the V gene TRBV5-5; 7 positions agree with TRBD2. With 3 bases clipped from V and 7 bases from J, the junction kept 4 bases outside the gene matches. The CDR3 spans 12 residues. Germline loops: CDR1 SGHKS, CDR2 YYEKEE (reference sequence). The CDR3 sequence: CASSSLGGEQYF. The CDR3 DNA follows: TGTGCCAGCAGCTCCCTCGGGGGGGAGCAGTACTTC. Looking up the rest from reference TRBV5-5 and TRBJ2-7 gives the full variable domain: DAGVTQSPTHLIKTRGQQVTLRCSPISGHKSVSWYQQVLGQGPQFIFQYYEKEERGRGNFPDRFSARQFPNYSSELNVNALLLGDSALYLCASSSLGGEQYFGPGTRLTVT.

The V call is TRBV19, the J call TRBJ2-7; possibly TRBD1 for D (5 bases). Germline values: CDR1 LNHDA, CDR2 SQIVND (reference sequence). V lost 6 bases and J lost 3, with 15 bases in between. The CDR3 totals 14 residues. The CDR3: CASRMTDLDYEQYF. The CDR3 DNA reads TGTGCCAGTAGAATGACAGATTTAGACTACGAGCAGTACTTC. The full variable domain, its missing parts supplied by reference TRBV19 and TRBJ2-7, is DGGITQSPKYLFRKEGQNVTLSCEQNLNHDAMYWYRQDPGQGLRLIYYSQIVNDFQKGDIAEGYSVSREKKESFPLTVTSAQKNPTAFYLCASRMTDLDYEQYFGPGTRLTVT.

This sequence joins TRBV6-5 and TRBJ1-2, with 8 bases that match TRBD1. The CDR3 consists of 14 residues. With 6 bases clipped from V and 1 base from J, the junction kept 4 bases outside the gene matches. Germline assignment: CDR1 MNHEY and CDR2 SVGAGI. The CDR3 region is CASRLGQGNYGYTF. CDR3 nucleotide sequence: TGTGCCAGCAGACTAGGACAGGGTAACTATGGCTACACCTTC.

CDR3 nucleotides: TGTGCCAGCAGCCTAGGGACAGGGGATTGGGACAATCAGCCCCAGCATTTT. This translates into CASSLGTGDWDNQPQHF. The J gene is TRBJ1-5, the V gene TRBV7-8, with 10 nucleotides matching TRBD1. With 5 bases clipped from V and 3 bases from J, the junction kept 10 bases outside the gene matches. The V gene's germline CDR1 is SGHVS and CDR2 FQNEAQ. The CDR3 is 17 amino acids. Filled out from reference TRBV7-8 and TRBJ1-5, the complete variable domain reads GAGVSQSPRYKVAKRGQDVALRCDPISGHVSLFWYQQALGQGPEFLTYFQNEAQLDKSGLPSDRFFAERPEGSVSTLKIQRTQQEDSAVYLCASSLGTGDWDNQPQHFGDGTRLSIL.

Comment on this clone: Within the sample, other DNA sequences also encode this same CDR3. V and J are TRBV5-4 and TRBJ2-1; the D gene is possibly TRBD1 (5 bases). CDR1 and CDR2 from the germline V gene are SGHNT and YYREEE (reference sequence). Trimming stripped 2 bases from V and 3 bases from J, with 12 bases between. The CDR3 consists of 15 residues. The CDR3 DNA is TGTGCCAGCAGCTTAACAACAGGAAGCTACAATGAGCAGTTCTTC. Translation: CASSLTTGSYNEQFF.

This chain joins TRBV29-1 and TRBJ2-1; tentative D call: TRBD2 (5 bases). Germline V gene lookup returns CDR1 SQVTM and CDR2 ANQGSEA. With 4 bases removed from V and 3 bases from J, the gap between germline ends came to 13 bases. The CDR3 extends over 14 amino acids. In DNA form, the CDR3 reads TGCAGCGTTGTTAAGGACTTTTACTACAATGAGCAGTTCTTC. As protein: CSVVKDFYYNEQFF.

For the CDR3, the DNA is TGTGCCAGCTCACCCCGGGGGGGGGAGACTGAAGCTTTCTTT. Residues: CASSPRGGETEAFF. The chain couples TRBV18 to TRBJ1-1; a weak D match, TRBD1 (5 bases). There are 14 residues in the CDR3. The V and J ends lost 3 bases and 5 bases respectively, with 13 bases between them. In germline, CDR1 is KGHSH, CDR2 LQKENI.

The rearrangement joins TRBV2 to TRBJ2-5, with a tentative D call TRBD2 (5 bases). With 1 base removed from V and 5 bases from J, the gap between germline ends came to 14 bases. Germline CDR1 reads SNHLY; CDR2 reads FYNNEI. The CDR3 loop spans 15 amino acids. CDR3 residues: CASSEVPSQGETQYF. The CDR3 DNA sequence: TGTGCCAGCAGTGAAGTACCTAGCCAAGGGGAGACCCAGTACTTC.

The chain has TRBV18 and TRBJ1-2, with D tentatively TRBD1 (5 bases). CDR1 is KGHSH, CDR2 LQKENI, per germline. V was clipped by 3 bases and J by 8 bases, with 16 bases between them. The CDR3 runs 14 residues. CDR3 loop: CASSPRPEGHGYTF. DNA of the CDR3: TGTGCCAGCTCACCTAGGCCGGAAGGACACGGCTACACCTTC.

The chain employs TRBV19 and TRBJ2-3; D is possibly TRBD2 (5 bases). Trimming stripped 4 bases from V and 3 bases from J, with 20 bases between. The CDR3 length is 17 residues. Per germline, CDR1 LNHDA and CDR2 SQIVND (reference sequence). In DNA form, the CDR3 reads TGTGCCAGTAGTAGCCTAGCACCCCCCCCCAGAACAGATACGCAGTATTTT. It translates to CASSSLAPPPRTDTQYF.

The chain joins TRBV3-1 (or the pseudogene TRBV3-2) to TRBJ2-6; TRBD1 matches at 11 bases. The CDR3 sequence is 17 residues long. Trimming cost V 5 bases and J 2 bases; bases outside gene matches: 5. Germline CDR1 is LGHDT and CDR2 is YNNKEL (reference sequence). The CDR3 DNA follows: TGTGCCAGCAGCAAGGGACAGGGGGGCCCTGGGGCCAACGTCCTGACTTTC. This codes for CASSKGQGGPGANVLTF.